This T cell receptor (beta chain) is from a study of CD8 T cells in Susac syndrome. Sequencing of TCR beta was carried out in blood CD8+ and CD4+ T cells. The multiple sclerosis controls consisted of treatment-naive patients with relapsing-remitting disease, either stable or active. The length of the CDR3 is 11 residues. Germline CDR1 SGHVS, CDR2 FQNEAQ. Deletions cut 5 bases from V and 6 bases from J, with 5 bases between. A quantity of roughly 0.5 to 1 ug RNA underwent reverse transcription using random hexamers. TCRdb processed the immunoSEQ multiplex PCR reads anew with MiXCR; each CDR3 protein has one entry. The table includes fewer than 150,000 distinct CDR3 sequences, around nine tenths detected once.

The receptor was isolated from a human donor with multiple sclerosis. The gene calls are TRBV7-8 and TRBJ2-4; D gene uncertain. The sequencing input was CD8+ T cells from PBMCs. This CDR3 is CASSVGNIQYF. CDR3 in DNA: TGTGCCAGCAGCGTGGGAAACATTCAGTACTTC.